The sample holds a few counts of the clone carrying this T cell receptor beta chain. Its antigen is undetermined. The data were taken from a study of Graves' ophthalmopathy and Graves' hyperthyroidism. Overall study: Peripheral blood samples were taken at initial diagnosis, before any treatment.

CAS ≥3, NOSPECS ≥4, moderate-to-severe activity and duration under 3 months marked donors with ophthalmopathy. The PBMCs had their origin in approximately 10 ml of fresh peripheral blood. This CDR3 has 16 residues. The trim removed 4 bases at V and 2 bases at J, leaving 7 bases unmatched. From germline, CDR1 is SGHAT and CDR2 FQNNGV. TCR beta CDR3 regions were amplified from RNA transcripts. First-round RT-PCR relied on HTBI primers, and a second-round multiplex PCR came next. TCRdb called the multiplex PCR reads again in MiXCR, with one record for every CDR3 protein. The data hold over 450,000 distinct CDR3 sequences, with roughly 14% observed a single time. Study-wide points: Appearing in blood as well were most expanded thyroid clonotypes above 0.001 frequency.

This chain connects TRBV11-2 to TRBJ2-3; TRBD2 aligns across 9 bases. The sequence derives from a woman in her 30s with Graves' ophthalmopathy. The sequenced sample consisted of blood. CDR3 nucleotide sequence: TGTGCCAGCAGCTCTTATAGCGGGGGAGCCACAGATACGCAGTATTTT. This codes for CASSSYSGGATDTQYF.